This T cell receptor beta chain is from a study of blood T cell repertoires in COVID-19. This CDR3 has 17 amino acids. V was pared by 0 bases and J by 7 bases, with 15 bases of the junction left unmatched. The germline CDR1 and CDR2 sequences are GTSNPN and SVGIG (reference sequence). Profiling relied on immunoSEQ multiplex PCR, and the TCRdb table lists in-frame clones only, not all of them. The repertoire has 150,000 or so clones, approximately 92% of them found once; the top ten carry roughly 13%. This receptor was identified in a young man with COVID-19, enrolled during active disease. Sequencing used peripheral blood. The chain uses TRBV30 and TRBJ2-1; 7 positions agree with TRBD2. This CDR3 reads CAWSVPEPSGNINEQFF. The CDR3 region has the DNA TGTGCCTGGAGTGTCCCCGAGCCGAGCGGGAATATAAATGAGCAGTTCTTC.